The clone carrying this TCR beta chain was seen once. What it binds is not known. These data belong to a study of T cell responses to AZD1222 COVID-19 vaccine. For the study at large: Second doses were pooled across both intervals (about 4 or about 12 weeks).

Study-wide results and caveats: Increased Spike-specific TCR breadth and depth were observed after two AZD1222 doses. Baseline antibody screening turned up just six or seven seropositive AZD1222 recipients.

The protocol was immunoSEQ multiplex PCR, while the TCRdb copy is restricted to in-frame clones and leaves out a portion. Of 100,000 or so clones listed, around 83% were seen once; the top ten hold over 1.2%. Specimen: peripheral blood, collected on day 0 of AZD1222 vaccination. This clonotype was obtained from an adult in good health.

As DNA, the CDR3 is TGTGCCATCAGTGAGTGGGAGGGCTACGAGCAGTACTTC. Protein product: CAISEWEGYEQYF. This chain links TRBV10-3 with TRBJ2-7, with 7 bases aligning to TRBD2. This CDR3 has 13 residues. Trimming removed 1 base from V and 3 bases from J; junction bases left unmatched: 0. Germline lookup yields CDR1 ENHRY and CDR2 SYGVKD.